This T cell receptor (beta chain) was recovered during a study of CD4 T cells in relation to SARS-CoV-2 and coronaviruses. Concerning this clone: No antigen is known for it. A read error may account for a junction end that differs from germline.

Libraries were prepared by immunoSEQ multiplex PCR; TCRdb keeps only in-frame clonotypes and omits some of them. The sample holds about 38,000 clones, under 80% seen once. The CDR3 is 16 residues long. The germline V gene has CDR1 MNHNS and CDR2 SASEGT. Material: memory CD4+ T cells from PBMCs, cultured in vitro. This receptor was taken from an adult with COVID-19. The chain combines TRBV6-1 with TRBJ1-1, with D possibly being TRBD1 (6 bases). CDR3 coding DNA: TGTGCCAGCAGCGAAGTCGACGGGGGGCTTGGCACTGAAGCTTTCTTT. It codes for CASSEVDGGLGTEAFF.